This T cell receptor beta chain was recovered during a study of cytomegalovirus exposure and HLA in healthy donors. Overall study results and limits: A reported reduction in N-insertions relative to the roughly 640-donor mean was seen in an Asian-associated ancestry cluster in a later analysis. V- and J-gene trimming of TCR beta was linked (in a later analysis) to a missense DCLRE1C variant.

PCR primers comprised 60 Vbeta and 13 Jbeta primers. TCRdb's table, derived via immunoSEQ multiplex PCR, lists solely in-frame clones and lacks some. The table shows around 230,000 clones, with about 75% occurring only once. The CDR3 totals 13 residues. Between the trimmed V and J ends, which lost 6 bases and 4 bases, there was a span of 13 bases. The germline CDR1 and CDR2 sequences are LNHDA and SQIVND (reference sequence). As for this clone: What it recognizes is unknown.

What was sequenced was PBMCs. The sequence was obtained from a male donor in good health and CMV-seronegative. The V gene is TRBV19, the J gene TRBJ2-7, with D perhaps TRBD2 (5 bases). Here the CDR3 reads CASSPPGSYEQYF. The CDR3 nucleotides are TGTGCCAGTAGCCCCCCGGGGTCTTACGAGCAGTACTTC.